This is a list of T cell receptor beta chains from one sample in a study of CD8 T cells in ankylosing spondylitis. TCRdb called the 5' RACE reads again in MiXCR, with one record for every CDR3 protein. The sample yields roughly 350,000 distinct CDR3 sequences, 7.5% to 9% seen once. Material for sequencing was blood, either unsorted or a sorted T cell fraction (not recorded which). These receptors were collected from a male donor with ankylosing spondylitis. Both conserved end residues are part of each CDR3. A D gene is named only where the DNA matches it firmly. The size field is filled for only some rows; it gives once, few, many or a size class.

d_call,v_call,j_call,clone_size,cdr3_nt,cdr3_aa
NA,TRBV5-1,TRBJ1-1,NA,TGCGCCAGCAGCTTGGAGACAGGATCCACTGAAGCTTTCTTT,CASSLETGSTEAFF
TRBD1,TRBV27,TRBJ1-2,few,TGTGCCAGCAGTTCCGGGACAGGGGATTCTTGGTATGGCTACACCTTC,CASSSGTGDSWYGYTF
TRBD1,TRBV2,TRBJ1-6,few,TGTGCCAGCGGTTCCGGGACAGAAAATTCACCCCTCCACTTT,CASGSGTENSPLHF
TRBD1,TRBV20-1,TRBJ2-1,few,TGCAGTCCCCCCCGAGACAGGGGTTACAATGAGCAGTTCTTC,CSPPRDRGYNEQFF
TRBD2,TRBV4-3,TRBJ2-7,few,TGCGCCAGCAGCCAAGCTGCGGGAGCACCCTACGAGCAGTACTTC,CASSQAAGAPYEQYF
TRBD2,TRBV4-2,TRBJ2-1,many,TGTGCCAGCAGCCCCAGGACTAGCGGGAGGGCCAACAATGAGCAGTTCTTC,CASSPRTSGRANNEQFF
NA,TRBV2,TRBJ1-5,many,TGTGCCAGCAGTGGGGCAGGCGGCCGCAATCAGCCCCAGCATTTT,CASSGAGGRNQPQHF
TRBD2,TRBV14,TRBJ2-3,NA,TGTGCCAGCAGCCAAACCCGACTAGCATGGGATACGCAGTATTTT,CASSQTRLAWDTQYF
NA,TRBV30,TRBJ2-1,few,TGTGCCTGGAGTGACACGACAGCCAATGAGCAGTTCTTC,CAWSDTTANEQFF
TRBD1,TRBV16,TRBJ2-1,few,TGTGCCAGCAGCCAACAGGGGGCGCGTAATGAGCAGTTCTTC,CASSQQGARNEQFF
NA,TRBV29-1,TRBJ2-7,few,TGCAGCGTCCGTGCCCGGGACGGAGGCTACGAGCAGTACTTC,CSVRARDGGYEQYF
NA,TRBV5-1,TRBJ2-3,NA,TGCGCCAGCAGCGAGGAAGCGGGCAGAAGCACAGATACGCAGTATTTT,CASSEEAGRSTDTQYF
NA,TRBV3-1,TRBJ1-5,NA,TGTGCCAGCAGCCAGGATTTTATCCAGCCCCAGCATTTT,CASSQDFIQPQHF
TRBD1,TRBV18,TRBJ1-1,few,TGTGCCAGCTCATCCGCAGGGGGCCCTGAAGCTTTCTTT,CASSSAGGPEAFF
NA,TRBV29-1,TRBJ1-1,many,TGCAGCGTTGGGCGGGGGGTGTACGGCACTGAAGCTTTCTTT,CSVGRGVYGTEAFF
NA,TRBV12-3/TRBV12-4,TRBJ1-2,few,TGTGCCAGCAGTTTAGCCAGGAGCTATGGCTACACCTTC,CASSLARSYGYTF